A single sample gave rise to the 9 T cell receptor beta chains below, sequenced in a study of shared clonotypes between healthy human individuals. Profiled with immunoSEQ multiplex PCR; TCRdb holds only in-frame clones, not every one. Of around 990,000 clones detected, 70% to 80% appear once; the ten largest clones hold roughly 0.82%. Sequencing was carried out using memory CD4+ T cells from PBMCs. Stated subset: CD45RA-negative fraction. The receptors were gathered from a young man in good health. Some clones in this sample may be carry-over from other donors' samples.

The genes are TRBV18 and TRBJ2-7, with 7 bases aligning to TRBD2. CDR1 and CDR2 from the germline V gene are KGHSH and LQKENI. The trim removed 2 bases at V and 3 bases at J, leaving 10 bases unmatched. CDR3 size: 16 residues. The CDR3 DNA reads as TGTGCCAGCTCACCAACGGGAGGATCTGGGGTCTACGAGCAGTACTTC. Protein: CASSPTGGSGVYEQYF. Looking up the rest from reference TRBV18 and TRBJ2-7 gives the full variable domain: NAGVMQNPRHLVRRRGQEARLRCSPMKGHSHVYWYRQLPEEGLKFMVYLQKENIIDESGMPKERFSAEFPKEGPSILRIQQVVRGDSAAYFCASSPTGGSGVYEQYFGPGTRLTVT.

The chain combines TRBV5-5 with TRBJ1-2; weak D call: TRBD1 (6 bases). V was pared by 3 bases and J by 8 bases, with 17 bases between. The germline V gene encodes CDR1 SGHKS and CDR2 YYEKEE (reference sequence). This CDR3 region has 14 residues. The CDR3 is CASSSGTYQGGYTF. CDR3 coding DNA: TGTGCCAGCAGCTCCGGGACCTACCAGGGGGGCTACACCTTC. The entire variable domain, with the rest obtained from reference TRBV5-5 and TRBJ1-2, is as follows: DAGVTQSPTHLIKTRGQQVTLRCSPISGHKSVSWYQQVLGQGPQFIFQYYEKEERGRGNFPDRFSARQFPNYSSELNVNALLLGDSALYLCASSSGTYQGGYTFGSGTRLTVV.

The chain uses TRBV28 and TRBJ1-5; no firm D call. This CDR3 contains 12 residues. Germline CDR1 reads MDHEN; CDR2 reads SYDVKM. Trimming took off 5 bases at V and 5 bases at J, with 7 bases between the two ends. The CDR3 nucleotides read TGTGCCAGCAGTGTGACCCATCAGCCCCAGCATTTT. Translation gives CASSVTHQPQHF.

This sequence joins TRBV11-2 and TRBJ1-1; no clear D. This CDR3 comprises 16 residues. The germline gives CDR1 SGHAT, CDR2 FQNNGV. V dropped 4 bases and J dropped 4 bases, with 19 bases sitting between them. CDR3 sequence (DNA): TGTGCCAGCAGCTCTTACCGCCCGGGGTCGGCCACTGAAGCTTTCTTT. Protein: CASSSYRPGSATEAFF.

This clone has a handful of counts. This sequence joins TRBV19 and TRBJ1-2; D ambiguous. Between the trimmed V and J ends, which lost 1 base and 4 bases, there was a span of 7 bases. CDR3 size: 13 residues. Germline loops: CDR1 LNHDA, CDR2 SQIVND (reference sequence). The DNA for the CDR3 is TGTGCCAGTAGTATAGGGTTTGGCTATGGCTACACCTTC. Its translation: CASSIGFGYGYTF.

The chain links TRBV5-1 to TRBJ2-3; D is possibly TRBD1 or TRBD2 (5 bases each). The CDR3 loop spans 14 amino acids. Between the trimmed V and J ends, which lost 2 bases and 1 base, there was a span of 8 bases. Germline V gene lookup returns CDR1 SGHRS and CDR2 YFSETQ. The CDR3 DNA sequence: TGCGCCAGCAGCTTCGTGGGGGGCACAGATACGCAGTATTTT. Translated: CASSFVGGTDTQYF.

The gene calls are TRBV5-4 and TRBJ1-1; perhaps TRBD1 as D (5 bases). V was cut by 4 bases and J by 1 base, with 11 bases left in between. In germline, CDR1 is SGHNT, CDR2 YYREEE (reference sequence). This CDR3 is built from 14 residues. The CDR3 DNA follows: TGTGCCAGCAGCAGGGGTTCGCGGAACACTGAAGCTTTCTTT. This codes for CASSRGSRNTEAFF.

This chain joins TRBV7-3 and TRBJ2-3, with unresolved D. Looked up from germline, CDR1 is SGHTA and CDR2 is FQGTGA. This CDR3 has 13 amino acids. The germline V and J ends were trimmed by 3 bases and 2 bases, with 6 bases remaining between them. The CDR3 DNA is TGTGCCAGCAGCTTGGGTACCACAGATACGCAGTATTTT. Translated, it gives CASSLGTTDTQYF.

The rearrangement uses TRBV11-2 and TRBJ2-4; TRBD1 might be the D (6 bases). The germline V and J ends were trimmed by 2 bases and 8 bases, with 10 bases remaining between them. Germline V gene lookup returns CDR1 SGHAT and CDR2 FQNNGV. The CDR3 is made up of 13 amino acids. The CDR3 DNA is TGTGCCAGCAGCTTACCTGGGGGCGACATTCAGTACTTC. This translates into CASSLPGGDIQYF.